Presented here are 12 T cell receptor beta chains from one specimen sequenced in a study of circulating CD8 cells and anti-PD-1 response in melanoma (TCRdb year 2020). Sequencing used a NextSeq 500. TCR libraries were prepared from approximately 16 ng of total RNA with the QIAseq Immune Repertoire RNA Library Kit, Human TCR Panel. Using fastp trimming at Q25 and MiXCR clonotype assembly, TCRdb reanalyzed the public sequencing data and kept in-frame beta chains. All rows with the same CDR3 protein become a single entry with the most common DNA and genes. The sample records 450 to 500 distinct CDR3 sequences, over 7.5% of which are singletons. Under 20% of the sample is held by the ten biggest clonotypes. Four subsets defined by PD-1 and/or TIGIT were sorted from live CD3+CD8+TCRalphabeta+ cells on a BD FACSAria II cell sorter. This specimen was CD8+ T cells from PBMCs, taken at baseline or after one month of anti-PD-1 therapy (not recorded which). The receptors come from a human donor with melanoma.

By sample fraction, this clonotype is large (0.1 to 1%). V usage is TRBV2 and J usage is TRBJ2-7; 8 bases are shared with TRBD2. This CDR3 contains 15 residues. CDR1 SNHLY and CDR2 FYNNEI come from the germline V gene. V lost 3 bases and J lost 5; bases outside the gene matches: 9. CDR3 DNA: TGTGCCAGCAGTGAGCGGGGGGCCCTGGTGCACGAGCAGTACTTC. It yields the protein CASSERGALVHEQYF.

The chain recombines TRBV6-6 with TRBJ1-1; D unresolved. CDR3 length: 13 amino acids. Germline CDR1 reads MNHNY; CDR2 reads SVGAGI (reference sequence). Trimming removed 0 bases from V and 1 base from J, with 3 bases in between. CDR3 nucleotide sequence: TGTGCCAGCAGTTACTCTTCGAACACTGAAGCTTTCTTT. Protein: CASSYSSNTEAFF.

By frequency in the sample, this clonotype is large. The rearrangement uses TRBV4-2 and TRBJ1-5; perhaps TRBD1 as D (5 bases). V gave up 0 bases and J gave up 4 bases, with 10 bases separating them. Germline V gene data show CDR1 as LGHNA and CDR2 as YNFKEQ. The CDR3 totals 15 residues. The CDR3 reads CASSQEHRLNQPQHF. The CDR3 coding sequence is TGTGCCAGCAGCCAAGAACACAGGCTTAATCAGCCCCAGCATTTT.

This clonotype is deemed medium-sized (0.01 to 0.1%). The chain links TRBV5-1 to TRBJ2-7, with a tentative D call TRBD1 (5 bases). In germline, CDR1 is SGHRS, CDR2 YFSETQ. The length of the CDR3 is 12 residues. The ends were cut back, 1 base at V and 6 bases at J, with 8 bases in the middle. The CDR3: CASSLLGPEQYF. As DNA, the CDR3 is TGCGCCAGCAGCTTGTTGGGGCCCGAGCAGTACTTC.

By its share, this clonotype is medium-sized (0.01 to 0.1%). This chain links TRBV2 with TRBJ2-1, with 14 bases lining up with TRBD2. The J segment lost 6 bases and the V segment lost 6 bases, leaving 1 base of the junction unmatched. The CDR3 totals 14 residues. Germline-derived CDR1 and CDR2 are SNHLY and FYNNEI. The DNA of the CDR3 is TGTGCCAGCAGCGGGACTAGCGGGGGCAATGAGCAGTTCTTC. Amino acid sequence: CASSGTSGGNEQFF.

This clonotype is large. The chain combines TRBV27 with TRBJ2-3; either TRBD1 or TRBD2 may fit D (5 bases each). V shed 2 bases and J shed 6 bases, with 18 bases lying between them. The CDR3 covers 16 residues. Germline CDR1 and CDR2: MNHEY and SMNVEV (reference sequence). Here the CDR3 DNA reads TGTGCCAGCAGTTTACCACCGGGACCCCAGAGGGATACGCAGTATTTT. This translates into CASSLPPGPQRDTQYF.

Judged by abundance, this clonotype is large. V and J are TRBV7-3 and TRBJ2-1, with D hard to call. This CDR3 has 16 residues. The germline V gene encodes CDR1 SGHTA and CDR2 FQGTGA. Trimming stripped 1 base from V and 0 bases from J, with 10 bases between. The CDR3 protein is CASSLMVGNSYNEQFF. CDR3 nucleotide sequence: TGTGCCAGCAGCTTAATGGTGGGGAACTCCTACAATGAGCAGTTCTTC.

This clonotype ranks as medium-sized. The CDR3 end shows no conserved phenylalanine or tryptophan, and so a read error is likely. The chain uses TRBV14 and TRBJ2-1; D perhaps matches TRBD1 (6 bases). V gave up 4 bases and J gave up 1 base, with 8 bases separating them. The CDR3 loop spans 14 amino acids. Germline CDR1 reads SGHDN; CDR2 reads FVKESK. CDR3 DNA: TGTGCCAGCAGCCGACAGGTTTCCTACAATGAGCAGTTCGTC. It translates to CASSRQVSYNEQFV.

This clonotype counts as large. The rearrangement uses TRBV28 and TRBJ1-2; D call uncertain. This CDR3 has 13 residues. V shed 5 bases and J shed 1 base, with 8 bases lying between them. Germline CDR1 reads MDHEN; CDR2 reads SYDVKM. For the CDR3, the DNA is TGTGCCAGCAGTCCAAACAGTAACTATGGCTACACCTTC. It yields the protein CASSPNSNYGYTF.

This clonotype is termed large. The germline gene is not matched at one end of the junction; a read error may be the cause. The chain has TRBV19 and TRBJ2-7, with 8 bases lining up with TRBD1. CDR3 size: 13 residues. From germline, CDR1 is LNHDA and CDR2 SQIVND (reference sequence). In DNA, the CDR3 is TGTGCCAGTAGTTCCTGGGACAGGAAGGCGTTTTATTTC. It encodes CASSSWDRKAFYF. The whole variable domain, remainder taken from reference TRBV19 and TRBJ2-7, is DGGITQSPKYLFRKEGQNVTLSCEQNLNHDAMYWYRQDPGQGLRLIYYSQIVNDFQKGDIAEGYSVSREKKESFPLTVTSAQKNPTAFYLCASSSWDRKAFYFGPGTRLTVT.

Comment on this clonotype: Germline is not matched at one junction end, which may reflect a read error. The J gene is TRBJ2-2, the V gene TRBV27; a weak D match, TRBD2 (7 bases). This CDR3 region has 12 residues. Per the germline V gene, CDR1 is MNHEY and CDR2 is SMNVEV (reference sequence). This chain's CDR3 is CASSLYTGGLLF. CDR3 DNA sequence: TGTGCCAGCAGTTTGTACACCGGGGGGCTGCTTTTT.

By share, this clonotype counts as large. This sequence joins TRBV9 and TRBJ2-1, with 8 bases matching TRBD2. The CDR3 loop spans 16 amino acids. V lost 3 bases, J lost 6 bases, and 11 bases stayed unmatched. Germline V gene data show CDR1 as SGDLS and CDR2 as YYNGEE. In DNA form, the CDR3 reads TGTGCCAGCAGCGCAGGCCACGGGGGGGCCGGCAATGAGCAGTTCTTC. It specifies CASSAGHGGAGNEQFF.